Shown below are 17 T cell receptor beta chains from a single sample sequenced in a study of tumor-infiltrating lymphocytes in primary liver carcinoma. Co-extraction of RNA and DNA was performed on about 19-33 mg of unsorted bulk tissue. TCR beta cDNA was made from 500 ng total RNA with a constant-region primer. Nested multiplex PCR, run for three rounds with slightly modified ARM-PCR, yielded TCR beta libraries. Forward primers for TRBV1-TRBV30 and a C-beta reverse primer served the first two PCR rounds, at roughly 10 cycles each. TCRdb ran MiXCR on the multiplex PCR reads and lists one entry per CDR3 protein. The table shows approximately 110,000 distinct CDR3 sequences, with 50% to 70% occurring only once. Material: liver tumor tissue from sampling region 1. Subset noted: tumor region T1, superior pole. These receptors were obtained from a woman aged 55 to 70 with primary liver carcinoma and hepatitis B virus infection.

In this sample, this clonotype turned up a few times. The chain recombines TRBV28 with TRBJ2-3; the match to TRBD2 covers 7 bases. Looked up from germline, CDR1 is MDHEN and CDR2 is SYDVKM. CDR3 size: 17 residues. V shed 4 bases and J 4 bases; nucleotides not matched to a gene: 14. For the CDR3, the DNA is TGTGCCAGCAGTTCCAACGTGGCGGGAGTCCCTGCAGATACGCAGTATTTT. This encodes CASSSNVAGVPADTQYF.

As concerns this clonotype: The junction does not match germline at one end; this may be a read error. The CDR3 loop reads CAISLAPADQNIQYF. The CDR3 region has the DNA TGTGCCATCAGCTTAGCCCCGGCAGACCAAAACATTCAGTACTTC. This sequence joins TRBV11-2 and TRBJ2-4; D gene ambiguous. This CDR3 has 15 residues. Germline V gene data show CDR1 as SGHAT and CDR2 as FQNNGV.

Remarks on this clonotype: This clone may be a read error of a much larger clone one base away. This rearrangement joins TRBV6-1 to TRBJ2-3; 8 nucleotides align to TRBD2. CDR3 length equals 14 residues. Per the germline V gene, CDR1 is MNHNS and CDR2 is SASEGT. Trimming cost V 11 bases and J 1 base; bases outside gene matches: 8. The CDR3 loop reads CAGKRETGTDTQYF. For the CDR3, the DNA is TGTGCCGGCAAGCGGGAGACCGGCACAGATACGCAGTATTTT.

The chain links TRBV11-2 to TRBJ2-3, with 13 nucleotides matching TRBD2. Germline assignment: CDR1 SGHAT and CDR2 FQNNGV. Trimming took 11 bases from V and 5 from J; bases not matched to a gene: 22. The CDR3 consists of 19 residues. The CDR3 DNA follows: TGTGCCGGCACTCCCGGGACTAGCGGGAAGGCCCTTTTCCTAGATACGCAGTATTTT. Encoded protein: CAGTPGTSGKALFLDTQYF.

In the case of this clonotype: With a much larger clone just one base away, this may be a read error. The CDR3 carries no conserved terminal phenylalanine or tryptophan, so it likely arises from a read error. V is TRBV7-9 and J is TRBJ2-5, with D perhaps being TRBD1 or TRBD2 (5 bases each). The CDR3 loop spans 15 amino acids. The V end lost 2 bases, the J end lost 7 bases, and 17 bases lay between the germline ends. CDR1 is SEHNR and CDR2 is FQNEAQ in the germline V gene (reference sequence). The CDR3 DNA follows: TGTGCCAGCAGCTTAATAAGGGGAGTCCGAGGGACCCAGTACTCC. Translating it yields CASSLIRGVRGTQYS.

To note about this clonotype: Since a much larger clone is just one base distant, this may be a read error. V gene TRBV6-5 combines with J gene TRBJ2-7, with 8 bases identical to TRBD1. The CDR3 covers 15 residues. The germline V gene has CDR1 MNHEY and CDR2 SVGAGI. The CDR3 coding sequence is TGTGCCAGCAGTTACAGGACAGGGAAAACCTACGAGCAGTGCTTC. It is translated as CASSYRTGKTYEQCF.

Concerning this clonotype: A much more abundant neighbour one base away suggests this may be a read error. Given the absence of the conserved phenylalanine or tryptophan at the CDR3 end, a read error is likely. V usage is TRBV4-1 and J usage is TRBJ2-1; TRBD2 agrees at 11 bases. J lost 7 bases, V lost 3 bases, and 8 bases had no gene match. The CDR3 consists of 16 residues. Germline loops: CDR1 MGHRA, CDR2 YSYEKL. The CDR3: CASSQPTSGSQNEQFL. CDR3 sequence (DNA): TGCGCCAGCAGCCAGCCTACTAGCGGGAGCCAGAATGAGCAGTTCCTC.

The genes are TRBV11-2 and TRBJ2-7; D is possibly TRBD2 (5 bases). The CDR3 extends over 13 amino acids. Trimming removed 5 bases at V and 0 bases at J, with 8 bases between. In germline, CDR1 is SGHAT, CDR2 FQNNGV. CDR3 region: CASSHGDSYEQYF. Here the CDR3 DNA reads TGTGCCAGCAGCCACGGGGACTCCTACGAGCAGTACTTC. The full variable domain, rest sourced from reference TRBV11-2 and TRBJ2-7, is EAGVAQSPRYKIIEKRQSVAFWCNPISGHATLYWYQQILGQGPKLLIQFQNNGVVDDSQLPKDRFSAERLKGVDSTLKIQPAKLEDSAVYLCASSHGDSYEQYFGPGTRLTVT.

The chain joins TRBV11-2 to TRBJ2-7, with 11 bases identical to TRBD2. CDR3 length: 17 residues. Germline CDR1 is SGHAT and CDR2 is FQNNGV. Trimming at V came to 10 bases and at J to 2 bases, leaving 16 bases not matched to a gene. The CDR3 DNA is TGTGCCATCAGTTCACAACGGACTAGCGGGTTGACCTACGAGCAGTACTTC. Translation: CAISSQRTSGLTYEQYF.

A word on this clonotype: A read error may account for a junction end that differs from germline. The DNA of the CDR3 is TGTGCCAGCAGCCTCCGGGCCAGGGAGCATTTCTTC. The encoded protein is CASSLRAREHFF. V gene TRBV11-3 combines with J gene TRBJ2-1; D is tentatively TRBD1 or TRBD2 (5 bases each). Germline V gives CDR1 SGHNT, CDR2 YENEEA. This CDR3 is 12 amino acids long.

To note about this clonotype: This CDR3 is missing its conserved last phenylalanine or tryptophan, likely due to a read error. The chain links TRBV11-2 to TRBJ2-5; 7 bases fit TRBD2. Germline-derived CDR1 and CDR2 are SGHAT and FQNNGV. The CDR3 totals 14 residues. The CDR3 region is CVTGVRAGVETQYL. The CDR3 DNA reads as TGTGTCACCGGGGTTCGGGCGGGAGTAGAGACCCAGTACCTC.

This clonotype was observed a single time. A much larger clonotype is one base distant, so this may be a read error. The rearrangement joins TRBV5-6 to TRBJ2-2; D not certain. The germline gives CDR1 SGHDT, CDR2 YYEEEE. The length of the CDR3 is 15 residues. V lost 3 bases to trimming and J lost 7 bases, with 16 bases between them. The CDR3 DNA follows: TGTGCCAGCAGCTGGGCCAGGATAGGTGGCGGGGAGCTGTTTTTT. Its translation: CASSWARIGGGELFF.

This clonotype has a count of ten or more. The chain recombines TRBV12-3 or TRBV12-4 with TRBJ2-4; tentative D call: TRBD1 (7 bases). V was clipped by 3 bases and J by 0 bases, with 18 bases between them. The CDR3 runs 18 residues. CDR3 region: CASSFGGSGQLAKNIQYF. CDR3 DNA sequence: TGTGCCAGCAGTTTTGGGGGGTCGGGACAGTTAGCCAAAAACATTCAGTACTTC.

Of note for this clonotype: A much larger clone lies a single base off, so this may be a read error. This chain connects TRBV6-1 to TRBJ1-2; D perhaps matches TRBD1 (5 bases). The CDR3 totals 14 residues. Germline V lookup: CDR1 MNHNS, CDR2 SASEGT. CDR3 in amino acids: CANSPQPGGRGYTF. The CDR3 nucleotides are TGTGCCAACAGTCCGCAGCCCGGGGGTCGGGGCTACACCTTC.

This clonotype was seen just once. A junction boundary mismatches the germline segment, possibly from a read error. This chain joins TRBV6-5 and TRBJ2-7; D is possibly TRBD1 (6 bases). The CDR3 runs to 13 residues. Germline CDR1 MNHEY, CDR2 SVGAGI. DNA for the CDR3: TGTGTCAGCAGCCGCTCTCAGGGGAGCGAGCAGTACTTC. Protein: CVSSRSQGSEQYF.

The V and J genes are TRBV7-9 and TRBJ2-2; D unclear. The CDR3 consists of 13 residues. In germline, CDR1 is SEHNR, CDR2 FQNEAQ (reference sequence). V lost 5 bases and J lost 6, with 10 bases in between. The CDR3, as DNA: TGTGCCAGCAGCGATAGATTAGCCGGGGAGCTGTTTTTT. Translating gives CASSDRLAGELFF.

Note on this clonotype: This could be a read error, since a much larger clone is one nucleotide away. The rearrangement links TRBV28 to TRBJ1-2; tentative D call: TRBD1 (6 bases). The CDR3 covers 14 residues. CDR1 and CDR2 from the germline V gene are MDHEN and SYDVKM. The CDR3 nucleotides are TGTGCCAGCAGTTTCGGTTCGGGACAACATGGCCACACCTTC. Its translation: CASSFGSGQHGHTF.